The entry that follows covers one T cell receptor beta chain sequence. The antigen remains undetermined. This entry is derived from a study of cytomegalovirus exposure and HLA in healthy donors. Study-level findings and limits: In a later analysis, a missense DCLRE1C variant was linked to TCR beta V- and J-gene trimming. Of the V segments, some could not be distinguished, including TRBV6-2 and TRBV6-3, and were excluded. In vitro confirmation showed three CMV-associated chains to be CMV antigen specific. The likely explanation for a cluster of highly shared sequence variants was sequencing artifact.

Both 60 Vbeta primers and 13 Jbeta primers went into the PCR. The method was immunoSEQ multiplex PCR; TCRdb's version includes in-frame clones alone and lacks a portion of them. Of roughly 200,000 clones listed, over 70% are singletons. The V end lost 4 bases, the J end lost 3 bases, and 16 bases lay between the germline ends. Germline CDR1 and CDR2: SGHRS and YFSETQ. This CDR3 is built from 15 residues. Material for sequencing was PBMCs. The V and J genes are TRBV5-1 and TRBJ1-1; D is perhaps TRBD1 (6 bases). This receptor was taken from a boy younger than 10 in good health and CMV-seronegative. The CDR3 region has the DNA TGCGCCAGCAGCGGAAGTGACAGGCGCGACACTGAAGCTTTCTTT. It translates to CASSGSDRRDTEAFF.